Each of the 5 T cell receptor beta chains below was sequenced from the same sample in a study of regulatory T cells in long-lasting Graves disease. Construction of TCR beta libraries relied on iRepertoire HTBI primers and on Arm-PCR targeting CDR3 regions. Using its own MiXCR run on the multiplex PCR reads, TCRdb lists one record per CDR3 protein. The sample contains around 500,000 distinct CDR3 sequences, about 12% of which appear only once. Indicated time point: newly diagnosed GD, antithyroid drugs for less than 3 months. Researchers made the TCR library from RNA that was extracted from PBMCs. In addition, the sample was reused for a study of T cells in Graves' hyperthyroidism and ophthalmopathy.

The sample here was peripheral blood mononuclear cells (PBMCs), taken at new diagnosis, from a patient treated with antithyroid drugs. Source of these receptors: a woman in her twenties or thirties with Graves disease.

The table lists this clonotype with a few counts. The germline gene is not matched at one end of the junction; a read error may be the cause. This chain joins TRBV24-1 and TRBJ2-2; 10 bases line up with TRBD1. Germline CDR1 is KGHDR and CDR2 is SFDVKD. The CDR3 runs 19 residues. CDR3 protein: CATSDLRGQGNPSTGELFF. CDR3 nucleotides: TGTGCCACCAGTGATTTGCGGGGACAGGGGAACCCCAGCACCGGAGAGCTGTTTTTT.

The chain joins TRBV18 to TRBJ2-7; D possibly corresponds to TRBD2 (5 bases). CDR3 size: 14 residues. The V gene's germline CDR1 is KGHSH and CDR2 LQKENI. CDR3 DNA sequence: TGCGCCAGCTCAGTACTAGGCCGGCGTGACGAGCAGTACGTC. Translated: CASSVLGRRDEQYV.

This clonotype came up many times. The chain carries TRBV7-9 and TRBJ2-3; TRBD1 is a possible D gene (6 bases). Germline CDR1 reads SEHNR; CDR2 reads FQNEAQ (reference sequence). V was clipped by 1 base and J by 2 bases, with 13 bases between them. This CDR3 comprises 16 residues. This CDR3 is CASSLVRTGSTDTQYF. The CDR3 coding sequence is TGTGCCAGCAGCTTAGTCCGCACAGGGTCCACAGATACGCAGTATTTT.

The sample holds many counts of this clonotype. The chain uses TRBV20-1 and TRBJ1-1; TRBD1 might be the D (5 bases). V was trimmed by 4 bases and J by 6 bases, leaving 15 bases between them. The CDR3 loop spans 13 amino acids. The germline CDR1 and CDR2 sequences are DFQATT and SNEGSKA (reference sequence). Here the CDR3 reads CSAIRSEGSEAFF. DNA of the CDR3: TGCAGTGCTATCCGTTCAGAGGGGTCTGAAGCTTTCTTT.

This clonotype has at least ten counts. The chain links TRBV30 to TRBJ2-3; TRBD2 might be the D (6 bases). The CDR3 runs 13 residues. V was clipped by 2 bases and J by 6 bases, with 12 bases between them. The germline gives CDR1 GTSNPN, CDR2 SVGIG (reference sequence). The DNA of the CDR3 is TGTGCCTGGAGTCCGGGCCTAGCGGATACGCAGTATTTT. The encoded protein is CAWSPGLADTQYF.